One and the same sample provided the 29 T cell receptor beta chains below, sequenced in a study of blood T cell repertoires in COVID-19. Libraries were prepared by immunoSEQ multiplex PCR; TCRdb keeps only in-frame clonotypes and omits some of them. The sample lists a few hundred thousand clones, just under 90% occurring once. Material: PBMCs or T cells enriched from blood (not recorded which). The source is a woman in her fifties or sixties who had recovered from COVID-19.

This clone occurred once. The V call is TRBV15, the J call TRBJ2-7; a weak D match, TRBD2 (5 bases). The CDR3 length is 13 residues. V was clipped by 3 bases and J by 3 bases, with 9 bases between them. The germline CDR1 and CDR2 sequences are LNHNV and YYDKDF (reference sequence). CDR3 sequence (DNA): TGTGCCACCAGCAGGGACTCAGACTACGAGCAGTACTTC. Protein: CATSRDSDYEQYF.

V and J are TRBV3-1 (or the pseudogene TRBV3-2) and TRBJ2-1; TRBD2 aligns across 9 bases. V dropped 1 base and J dropped 6; count of bases not matched to a gene: 10. Germline V gene sequence: CDR1 LGHDT, CDR2 YNNKEL (reference sequence). The CDR3 contains 17 residues. CDR3 sequence reads: CASSQGWSSGAPNEQFF. The DNA for the CDR3 is TGTGCCAGCAGCCAAGGATGGTCTAGCGGGGCCCCCAATGAGCAGTTCTTC.

The chain employs TRBV2 and TRBJ2-1, with 8 bases that match TRBD1. CDR3 length equals 16 residues. The V gene's germline CDR1 is SNHLY and CDR2 FYNNEI. J lost 10 bases, V lost 1 base, and 12 bases had no gene match. The CDR3 DNA reads as TGTGCCAGCAGTGAAGGGGTAGGTCAGGGGGCGAGAGAGCAGTTCTTC. Its protein product is CASSEGVGQGAREQFF. Using reference TRBV2 and TRBJ2-1 for the parts outside the CDR3, the full variable domain is EPEVTQTPSHQVTQMGQEVILRCVPISNHLYFYWYRQILGQKVEFLVSFYNNEISEKSEIFDDQFSVERPDGSNFTLKIRSTKLEDSAMYFCASSEGVGQGAREQFFGPGTRLTVL.

This clone came up once. This chain uses TRBV28 with TRBJ1-2; 9 bases map to TRBD1. V shed 7 bases, J shed 7 bases, and the junction held 7 bases outside the gene matches. This CDR3 is built from 13 residues. Germline CDR1 MDHEN, CDR2 SYDVKM. The CDR3: CASTVQGASGYTF. The DNA for the CDR3 is TGTGCCAGCACAGTACAGGGGGCCTCTGGCTACACCTTC.

V and J are TRBV6-1 and TRBJ1-1, with D perhaps TRBD1 (6 bases). The CDR3 runs 14 residues. CDR1 is MNHNS and CDR2 is SASEGT in the germline V gene. Trimming left V 3 bases short and J 4 bases short, with 12 bases between. DNA for the CDR3: TGTGCCAGCAGTGAGGGCAGGGGAGCCACTGAAGCTTTCTTT. Amino acid sequence: CASSEGRGATEAFF.

The V gene is TRBV18, the J gene TRBJ2-7; possibly TRBD1 for D (5 bases). The CDR3 consists of 15 residues. V was pared by 4 bases and J by 2 bases, with 15 bases between. Germline loops: CDR1 KGHSH, CDR2 LQKENI. The CDR3 DNA is TGTGCCAGCTCACAAGAGGTCGCAGGGCCCTACGAGCAGTACTTC. This gives the protein CASSQEVAGPYEQYF.

The chain is built from TRBV6-1 and TRBJ1-5, with 7 bases that match TRBD1. Trimming at V came to 2 bases and at J to 3 bases, leaving 16 bases not matched to a gene. This CDR3 has 19 residues. Germline assignment: CDR1 MNHNS and CDR2 SASEGT. The DNA of the CDR3 is TGTGCCAGCAGTGAACTGCCGCGAGGTGCAGGGGGTTCCAATCAGCCCCAGCATTTT. Translating it yields CASSELPRGAGGSNQPQHF.

This clone was found once. The chain couples TRBV6-2 or TRBV6-3 to TRBJ2-6; D remains unclear. Per the germline V gene, CDR1 is MNHEY and CDR2 is SVGEGT. This CDR3 contains 14 residues. Trimming removed 5 bases from V and 2 bases from J, with 7 bases in between. CDR3 sequence: CASSRAPGANVLTF. In DNA form, the CDR3 reads TGTGCCAGCAGTAGAGCGCCTGGGGCCAACGTCCTGACTTTC.

The rearrangement links TRBV7-2 to TRBJ2-1; 9 bases are shared with TRBD2. The CDR3 is made up of 15 amino acids. V shed 4 bases, J shed 8 bases, and the junction held 9 bases outside the gene matches. Germline V gene sequence: CDR1 SGHTA, CDR2 FQGNSA. The DNA of the CDR3 is TGTGCCAGCAGCTCGGGCGGGGGGGCCCCCGATGAGCAGTTCTTC. This encodes CASSSGGGAPDEQFF.

This clone was seen just once. J is TRBJ1-2 and V is TRBV7-9; D gene unclear. CDR1 and CDR2 (germline): SEHNR, FQNEAQ (reference sequence). The CDR3 is 14 amino acids. Trimming pared 0 bases from V and 6 bases from J, leaving 11 bases between. The CDR3 DNA reads TGTGCCAGCAGCTTAGCGCTCACTCAGGATGGCTACACCTTC. It is translated as CASSLALTQDGYTF.

The V call is TRBV7-9, the J call TRBJ2-5; D might be TRBD1 (6 bases). Trimming removed 8 bases from V and 4 bases from J, with 8 bases in between. CDR3 length: 11 amino acids. Per the germline V gene, CDR1 is SEHNR and CDR2 is FQNEAQ (reference sequence). The CDR3 region is CASGGPETQYF. Here the CDR3 DNA reads TGTGCCAGCGGGGGCCCAGAGACCCAGTACTTC. The full variable domain, its missing parts supplied by reference TRBV7-9 and TRBJ2-5, is DTGVSQNPRHKITKRGQNVTFRCDPISEHNRLYWYRQTLGQGPEFLTYFQNEAQLEKSRLLSDRFSAERPKGSFSTLEIQRTEQGDSAMYLCASGGPETQYFGPGTRLLVL.

This clone was observed a single time. The chain employs TRBV12-3 or TRBV12-4 and TRBJ2-5; D unclear. Trimming removed 5 bases at V and 5 bases at J, with 9 bases between. The CDR3 extends over 12 amino acids. In DNA, the CDR3 is TGTGCCAGCAGTGGCACGTGGGAGACCCAGTACTTC. Encoded protein: CASSGTWETQYF.

V and J are TRBV3-1 (or the pseudogene TRBV3-2) and TRBJ2-7; 8 bases are a match to TRBD1. Germline assignment: CDR1 LGHDT and CDR2 YNNKEL (reference sequence). The CDR3 has 15 amino acids. V was pared by 4 bases and J by 0 bases, with 5 bases of the junction left unmatched. The CDR3 region is CASSLGGQGSYEQYF. The CDR3, as DNA: TGTGCCAGCAGCCTTGGAGGACAGGGCTCCTACGAGCAGTACTTC.

V gene TRBV5-8 combines with J gene TRBJ2-7, with 9 bases that match TRBD1. This CDR3 has 15 residues. The germline V gene has CDR1 SGHTS and CDR2 YDEGEE. V shed 1 base, J shed 5 bases, and the junction held 7 bases outside the gene matches. CDR3 residues: CASSLTGTGRHEQYF. The CDR3 coding sequence is TGTGCCAGCAGCTTGACGGGGACAGGGCGTCACGAGCAGTACTTC.

This CDR3 is CASSLASQIEAFF. DNA for the CDR3: TGCGCCAGCAGCTTGGCCTCCCAAATAGAGGCTTTCTTT. The rearrangement joins TRBV5-1 to TRBJ1-1; D is uncertain. Germline CDR1 is SGHRS and CDR2 is YFSETQ. The CDR3 is made up of 13 amino acids. V lost 0 bases and J 11 bases, leaving 14 bases between the germline ends.

The rearrangement uses TRBV10-3 and TRBJ1-1; TRBD1 is a possible D gene (6 bases). Germline V CDR1 and CDR2: ENHRY, SYGVKD. The CDR3 totals 17 residues. V was shortened by 0 bases and J by 0 bases, with 14 bases between the two germline ends. CDR3 nucleotide sequence: TGTGCCATCAGTGAGTCCGGGGGGGCGGCCATGAACACTGAAGCTTTCTTT. Protein product: CAISESGGAAMNTEAFF.

CDR3 nucleotide sequence: TGTGCCACCAGCAGACATCAGGGACAGAAAAATCCTTCACCCCTCCACTTT. Residues: CATSRHQGQKNPSPLHF. The chain joins TRBV15 to TRBJ1-6; 7 bases map to TRBD1. The CDR3 spans 17 residues. The V gene end was trimmed by 2 bases and the J gene end by 9 bases; junction bases not matched to a gene: 13. CDR1 and CDR2 (germline): LNHNV, YYDKDF (reference sequence).

The chain couples TRBV10-3 to TRBJ2-7; tentatively, D is TRBD1 (5 bases). This CDR3 is built from 14 residues. Trimming left V 0 bases short and J 6 bases short, with 12 bases between. Germline V gene lookup returns CDR1 ENHRY and CDR2 SYGVKD. CDR3 sequence (DNA): TGTGCCATCAGTGAGTCGAAAAGGGGTGTCGAGCAGTACTTC. Translation: CAISESKRGVEQYF.

The chain carries TRBV7-9 and TRBJ1-4, with D tentatively TRBD1 (6 bases). The CDR3 extends over 14 amino acids. Germline V CDR1 and CDR2: SEHNR, FQNEAQ (reference sequence). The V end was cut by 7 bases, the J end by 6 bases, with 15 bases between. The CDR3 DNA follows: TGTGCCAGCACCCCCAGGGGCAGGGATGAAAAACTGTTTTTT. It is translated as CASTPRGRDEKLFF.

A single count supports this clone. The chain recombines TRBV5-1 with TRBJ1-2; TRBD1 matches 9 bases. The germline gives CDR1 SGHRS, CDR2 YFSETQ. The CDR3 is made up of 15 amino acids. V was pared by 0 bases and J by 6 bases, with 6 bases of the junction left unmatched. The CDR3 bases are TGCGCCAGCAGCTTGGCACCGGGACAGGGTGATGGCTACACCTTC. Translating it yields CASSLAPGQGDGYTF.

The genes are TRBV5-3 and TRBJ2-7; weak D call: TRBD1 (5 bases). TRBV5-3 carries the ORF label, with uncertain function. This CDR3 is built from 16 residues. Between the trimmed V and J ends, which lost 4 bases and 1 base, there was a span of 18 bases. CDR3 protein: CARSTRQFKGSYEQYF. DNA of the CDR3: TGTGCCAGAAGCACACGACAGTTCAAGGGGTCCTACGAGCAGTACTTC.

This clone was counted once. V usage is TRBV4-1 and J usage is TRBJ1-2; D remains ambiguous. CDR1 and CDR2 from the germline V gene are MGHRA and YSYEKL. The CDR3 covers 15 residues. V lost 1 base to trimming and J lost 0 bases, with 9 bases between them. CDR3 region: CASSQGPPANYGYTF. The DNA for the CDR3 is TGCGCCAGCAGCCAAGGTCCCCCAGCTAACTATGGCTACACCTTC.

V gene TRBV29-1 combines with J gene TRBJ1-2, with TRBD1 identical over 11 bases. J lost 3 bases, V lost 5 bases, and 5 bases had no gene match. Germline loops: CDR1 SQVTM, CDR2 ANQGSEA. This CDR3 is built from 14 residues. In DNA form, the CDR3 reads TGCAGCGTTTCGGGGGGACAGGGGGACTATGGCTACACCTTC. Its protein product is CSVSGGQGDYGYTF.

V is TRBV28 and J is TRBJ2-7, with 9 bases that match TRBD1. CDR3 length equals 14 residues. J lost 1 base, V lost 3 bases, and 1 base had no gene match. Looked up from germline, CDR1 is MDHEN and CDR2 is SYDVKM. The CDR3: CASSLGQGSYEQYF. The DNA of the CDR3 is TGTGCCAGCAGTTTGGGACAGGGATCCTACGAGCAGTACTTC.

The genes are TRBV12-3 or TRBV12-4 and TRBJ2-3; no clear D. This CDR3 region has 13 residues. Trimming pared 7 bases from V and 4 bases from J, leaving 12 bases between. DNA for the CDR3: TGTGCCAGCAACGTGCTACTTGCAGATACGCAGTATTTT. Protein product: CASNVLLADTQYF.

The table lists this clone with a few counts. J is TRBJ2-1 and V is TRBV19; no definite D call. The CDR3 runs 12 residues. Germline CDR1 reads LNHDA; CDR2 reads SQIVND (reference sequence). V lost 5 bases and J 8 bases, leaving 10 bases between the germline ends. The DNA for the CDR3 is TGTGCCAGTAGTGTGAGTTATTATGAGCAGTTCTTC. Protein sequence: CASSVSYYEQFF.

The genes are TRBV18 and TRBJ1-2, with D possibly TRBD1 on 5 matching bases. Germline V lookup: CDR1 KGHSH, CDR2 LQKENI. CDR3 length: 16 residues. V was pared by 3 bases and J by 2 bases, with 16 bases between. The CDR3 is CASSPFRSTENYGYTF. The CDR3 nucleotides are TGTGCCAGCTCACCGTTCAGATCGACAGAGAACTATGGCTACACCTTC.

The chain links TRBV16 to TRBJ1-2; the match to TRBD1 covers 9 bases. The CDR3 covers 15 residues. The germline CDR1 and CDR2 sequences are KGHSY and FQNENV. After removal of 7 bases from V and 8 bases from J, the junction contained 14 bases not matched to a gene. This chain's CDR3 is CASTSYRGPSRGYTF. As DNA, the CDR3 is TGTGCCAGCACCTCCTACAGGGGGCCAAGTCGGGGCTACACCTTC. Full variable domain (remainder filled in from reference TRBV16 and TRBJ1-2): GEEVAQTPKHLVRGEGQKAKLYCAPIKGHSYVFWYQQVLKNEFKFLISFQNENVFDETGMPKERFSAKCLPNSPCSLEIQATKLEDSAVYFCASTSYRGPSRGYTFGSGTRLTVV.

The chain links TRBV3-1 (or the pseudogene TRBV3-2) to TRBJ1-1; TRBD1 is a possible D gene (6 bases). With 3 bases removed from V and 1 base from J, the gap between germline ends came to 9 bases. The CDR3 spans 14 residues. Germline V gene sequence: CDR1 LGHDT, CDR2 YNNKEL (reference sequence). Written as DNA, the CDR3 is TGTGCCAGCAGCCATTGGGGACAGAACACTGAAGCTTTCTTT. Its protein is CASSHWGQNTEAFF.